The clone carrying this TCR beta chain occurred many times. Antigen unknown. This specimen comes from a study of T cells in Graves' hyperthyroidism and ophthalmopathy. Regarding the study as a whole: In the analysis, a 13 V-J model separated ophthalmopathy from stable hyperthyroidism.

Aged 18 to 65, the patients had hyperthyroidism that was newly diagnosed and had lasted under 2 months. Thyroid ultrasound, orbital computed tomography, clinical symptoms, and serum thyroxine and TRAb underpinned diagnoses. At first hyperthyroidism diagnosis, before any ophthalmopathy symptoms, the blood sample was collected. RNA transcripts were the template for amplifying TCR beta CDR3 regions. With the HTBI primer set, the TCR CDR3 went through a first round of RT-PCR. From the multiplex PCR reads, TCRdb called clonotypes with MiXCR, one entry per CDR3 protein. Of some 250,000 distinct CDR3 sequences listed, just over 14% are singletons. This CDR3 contains 13 residues. Trimming removed 6 bases at V and 7 bases at J, with 13 bases between.

This sequence originates from a woman in her 40s with Graves' hyperthyroidism that later progressed to Graves' ophthalmopathy. The source material was blood. This rearrangement joins TRBV12-3 or TRBV12-4 to TRBJ2-1, with D perhaps TRBD1 (5 bases). The CDR3 nucleotides read TGTGCCAGCAGCTACCTTCGACAGAATGAGCAGTTCTTC. Translating it yields CASSYLRQNEQFF.